This T cell receptor (beta chain) emerged from a study of identifying expanded T cells in peripheral blood (dated by TCRdb to between 2018 and 2021). In the study overall: Technical replicates were generated by sequencing separate aliquots of the same genomic DNA pool, with four replicates compared pairwise. Beyond this particular receptor, the publication reports: The binomial model flagged approximately 1.1 differentially abundant clones between technical replicates but around 15 over around two weeks and roughly 20 over roughly 4 weeks. Across all healthy donors, variance in clone template counts between roughly 2-week samples was found to increase significantly with total template count. The beta-binomial model significantly reduced the number of clones called differentially abundant and the false-positive rate across all healthy-donor time intervals. The authors expected biological variance in healthy repertoires might increase further over much longer intervals such as months to years.

Reading the germline V gene gives CDR1 LGHNT and CDR2 FRNRAP. The CDR3 sequence holds 15 residues, the cysteine and phenylalanine included. Only the CDR3 part of the read is kept: 45 bases, read in frame from the first base. Between the V and J ends, shortened by 0 bases and 10 bases respectively, the junction contains 17 bases. During the collection period, no infections or other immune events were recorded for the healthy donors. To calibrate time-dependent variance in a beta-binomial model of T-cell clone differential abundance, blood repertoires from healthy donors were used as a training cohort. The training cohort was composed of around ten healthy donors, 3 female and 7 male. An age range of roughly 29 to 65 years, with an average of about 39 years, was recorded for the donors. Whole blood from each healthy donor was obtained from a commercial supplier and was collected at three time points roughly 14 days apart. Genomic DNA was extracted from unsorted whole blood for immunosequencing.

Concerning this clone: This receptor's antigen is unknown. Nothing much larger sits one base from this clone, and base qualities are not available.

TCRbeta CDR3 regions were profiled by bias-controlled multiplex PCR amplification of genomic DNA with the immunoSEQ Assay. Per the original workflow: To quantify the absolute abundance of each unique TCRbeta CDR3 region, the sequences were collapsed and filtered. Two models were used to test differential abundance: a binomial model (Fisher-equivalent) and a beta-binomial model that adds time-dependent variance fitted from healthy donors. Clones with fewer than 5 combined templates were removed, and a clone was called differentially abundant if the clone's Benjamini-Hochberg FDR was below 0.01. The form v = (b*log(k)+a)^2 was used to model beta-binomial variance as a function of total template count across the two samples. Drawn from immuneACCESS, this table holds only the in-frame rearrangements with V and J called that TCRdb kept. Clones are partly lost; checked studies trace under half to an unresolved V gene and leave the rest unexplained. The DNA was the basis for D and trimming; V, J and clone size are from that table. In this sample the table shows about 110,000 clones, 80% to 90% of which occur a single time. Together, the top ten hold about a sixth of the sample.

In this chain, TRBV12-5 is recombined with TRBJ2-3; a confident D gene designation cannot be given. The material sequenced was blood. The TCR comes from a person aged 18-69 years in good health. Read as DNA, the sequence is TGTGCTAGTGGTTTGGTAACATCGGCGCGGCAACCGCAGTATTTT. It translates to CASGLVTSARQPQYF.